This entry describes one T cell receptor beta chain. This specimen belongs to a study of blood T cell repertoires in COVID-19. Study-level background: COVID-19 samples from acute and convalescent phases originated in the United States, Italy and Spain. PBMCs, B-cell-depleted T cells, or T cells provided the cDNA or gDNA that made up the material.

The germline V gene encodes CDR1 LNHDA and CDR2 SQIVND (reference sequence). Trimming at V came to 9 bases and at J to 2 bases, leaving 2 bases not matched to a gene. The CDR3 has 13 amino acids. As processed by the authors: Amplified reference gene primers provided the basis for estimating nucleated cell counts. Profiling relied on immunoSEQ multiplex PCR, and the TCRdb table lists in-frame clones only, not all of them. V, J and clone size reflect that table, while D and trimming were determined from the DNA. Of 250,000 to 350,000 clones listed, around 89% are singletons. V usage is TRBV19 and J usage is TRBJ1-3; TRBD1 agrees at 9 bases. The source of this sequence is a woman in her forties or fifties with active or convalescent COVID-19. The source material was peripheral blood. The CDR3 DNA follows: TGTGCCAGCCGGGACAGGGCTGGAAACACCATATATTTT. It translates to CASRDRAGNTIYF.